Detailed here is one T cell receptor (beta chain). The target antigen is unknown. A read error may account for a junction end that differs from germline. TCRdb recomputed calls from the 5' RACE reads with MiXCR, one row per CDR3 protein. The sample lists about 730,000 distinct CDR3 sequences; around 20% were seen once. Looked up from germline, CDR1 is SSHAT and CDR2 is FNYEAQ (reference sequence). This CDR3 spans 15 amino acids. This sample is part of a study of identical twins. General study points: These conclusions were based on statistical analysis (cross-sectional, not following the same donors).

This same sample was also taken into another study, of T cells expressing NK-cell markers. That study adds: Repertoires of TCR beta were obtained from T cells sorted as CD3+CD56+NKG2C+, CD3+CD56+NKG2C- and CD3+CD56-NKG2C+. One of the eight sequenced donors was seronegative, whereas the other seven were HCMV-seropositive. As a fraction of CD8+ T cells, dominant NKG2C+ clonotypes reached about 1.0-7.0% in more than five donors.

The sequence was collected from a woman aged 18 to 35 in good health. The V gene is TRBV7-7, the J gene TRBJ2-3; possible D gene TRBD2, 7 bases. Material for sequencing was PBMCs. CDR3 coding DNA: TGTGCTAGCAGCCTTGGGGGGGGGCCAACAGATACGCAGTATTTT. It codes for CASSLGGGPTDTQYF.